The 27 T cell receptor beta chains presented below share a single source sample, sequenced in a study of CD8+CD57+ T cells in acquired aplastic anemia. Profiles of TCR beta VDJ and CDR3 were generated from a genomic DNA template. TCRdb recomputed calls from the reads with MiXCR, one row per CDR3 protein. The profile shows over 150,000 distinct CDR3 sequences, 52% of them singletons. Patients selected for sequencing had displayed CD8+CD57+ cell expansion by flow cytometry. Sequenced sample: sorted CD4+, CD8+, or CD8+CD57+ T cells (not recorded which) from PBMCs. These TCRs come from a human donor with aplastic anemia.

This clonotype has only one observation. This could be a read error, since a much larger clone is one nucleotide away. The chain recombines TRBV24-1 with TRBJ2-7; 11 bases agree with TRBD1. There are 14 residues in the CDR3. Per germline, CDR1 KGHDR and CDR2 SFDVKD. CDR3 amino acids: CASRGTGGVYKQYF. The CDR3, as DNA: TGTGCCAGCAGGGGGACAGGGGGAGTCTACAAGCAGTACTTC.

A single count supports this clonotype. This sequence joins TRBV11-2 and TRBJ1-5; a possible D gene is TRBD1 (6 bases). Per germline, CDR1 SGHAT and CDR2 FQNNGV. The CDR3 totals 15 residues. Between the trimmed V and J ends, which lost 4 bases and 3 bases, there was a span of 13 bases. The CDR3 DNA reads TGTGCCAGCAGCTCACAGGGAAAATTCAATCAGCCCCAGCATTTT. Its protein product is CASSSQGKFNQPQHF. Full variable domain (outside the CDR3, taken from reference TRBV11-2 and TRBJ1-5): EAGVAQSPRYKIIEKRQSVAFWCNPISGHATLYWYQQILGQGPKLLIQFQNNGVVDDSQLPKDRFSAERLKGVDSTLKIQPAKLEDSAVYLCASSSQGKFNQPQHFGDGTRLSIL.

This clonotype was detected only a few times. Here the CDR3 DNA reads TGTGCCACCCAAGGACAAACCTACGAGCAGTACTTC. This translates into CATQGQTYEQYF. This chain connects TRBV15 to TRBJ2-7; possible D gene TRBD1, 5 bases. The CDR3 spans 12 residues. The V end lost 8 bases, the J end lost 2 bases, and 10 bases lay between the germline ends. The germline V gene has CDR1 LNHNV and CDR2 YYDKDF (reference sequence).

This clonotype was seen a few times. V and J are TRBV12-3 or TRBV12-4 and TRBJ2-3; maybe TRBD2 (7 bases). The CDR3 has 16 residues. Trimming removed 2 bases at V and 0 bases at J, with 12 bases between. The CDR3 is CASSLRGGASTDTQYF. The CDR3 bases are TGTGCCAGCAGTTTAAGGGGGGGGGCCAGCACAGATACGCAGTATTTT.

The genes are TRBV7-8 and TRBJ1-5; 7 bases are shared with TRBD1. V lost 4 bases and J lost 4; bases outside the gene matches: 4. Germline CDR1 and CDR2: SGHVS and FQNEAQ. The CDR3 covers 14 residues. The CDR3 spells CASSSGQMNQPQHF. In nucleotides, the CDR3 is TGTGCCAGCAGCTCGGGACAGATGAATCAGCCCCAGCATTTT. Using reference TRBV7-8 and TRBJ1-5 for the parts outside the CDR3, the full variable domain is GAGVSQSPRYKVAKRGQDVALRCDPISGHVSLFWYQQALGQGPEFLTYFQNEAQLDKSGLPSDRFFAERPEGSVSTLKIQRTQQEDSAVYLCASSSGQMNQPQHFGDGTRLSIL.

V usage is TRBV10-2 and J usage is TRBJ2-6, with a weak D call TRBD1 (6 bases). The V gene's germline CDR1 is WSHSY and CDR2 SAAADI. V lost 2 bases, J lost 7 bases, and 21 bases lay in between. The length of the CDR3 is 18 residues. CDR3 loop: CASSEPGTSLYGANVLTF. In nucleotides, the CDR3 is TGCGCCAGCAGTGAGCCAGGGACAAGCTTGTATGGAGCCAACGTCCTGACTTTC.

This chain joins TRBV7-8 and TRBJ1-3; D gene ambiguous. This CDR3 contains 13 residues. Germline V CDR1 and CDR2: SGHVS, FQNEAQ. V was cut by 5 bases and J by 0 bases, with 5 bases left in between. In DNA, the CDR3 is TGTGCCAGCAGCATACACTCTGGAAACACCATATATTTT. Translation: CASSIHSGNTIYF.

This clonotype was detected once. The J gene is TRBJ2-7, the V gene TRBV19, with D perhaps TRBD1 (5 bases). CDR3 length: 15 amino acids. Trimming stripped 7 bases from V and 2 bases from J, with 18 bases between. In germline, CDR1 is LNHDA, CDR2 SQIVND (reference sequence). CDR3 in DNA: TGTGCCAGTAAAGGGGTGGACCAGGGTCCCTACGAGCAGTACTTC. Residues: CASKGVDQGPYEQYF.

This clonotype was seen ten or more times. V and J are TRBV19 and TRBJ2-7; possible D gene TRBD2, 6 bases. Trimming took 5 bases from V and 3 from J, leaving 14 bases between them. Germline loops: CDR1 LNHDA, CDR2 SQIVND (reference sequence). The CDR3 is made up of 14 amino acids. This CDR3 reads CASSLRLVDYEQYF. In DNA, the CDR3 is TGTGCCAGTAGTCTCCGACTAGTTGACTACGAGCAGTACTTC.

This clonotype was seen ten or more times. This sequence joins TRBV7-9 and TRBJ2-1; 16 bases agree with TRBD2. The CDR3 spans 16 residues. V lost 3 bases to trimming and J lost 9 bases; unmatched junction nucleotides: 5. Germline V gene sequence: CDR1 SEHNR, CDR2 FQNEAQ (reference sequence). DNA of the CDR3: TGTGCCAGCAGCTTCCCGGGACTAGCGGGGGGGCGTGAGCAGTTCTTC. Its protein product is CASSFPGLAGGREQFF. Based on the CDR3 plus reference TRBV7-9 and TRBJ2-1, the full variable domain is DTGVSQNPRHKITKRGQNVTFRCDPISEHNRLYWYRQTLGQGPEFLTYFQNEAQLEKSRLLSDRFSAERPKGSFSTLEIQRTEQGDSAMYLCASSFPGLAGGREQFFGPGTRLTVL.

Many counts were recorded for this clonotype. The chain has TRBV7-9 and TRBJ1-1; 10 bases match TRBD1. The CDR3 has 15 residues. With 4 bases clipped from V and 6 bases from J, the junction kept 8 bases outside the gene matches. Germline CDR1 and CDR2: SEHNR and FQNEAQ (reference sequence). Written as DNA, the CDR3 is TGTGCCAGCAGCTACCGGGACAGGGGAGGTGCTGAAGCTTTCTTT. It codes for CASSYRDRGGAEAFF.

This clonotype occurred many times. The CDR3 DNA reads TGTGCCAGCAGCTCAAGTCAGGGTACGAACTATGGCTACACCTTC. It codes for CASSSSQGTNYGYTF. This chain uses TRBV13 with TRBJ1-2, with D possibly being TRBD1 (5 bases). The CDR3 loop spans 15 amino acids. Trimming removed 4 bases from V and 2 bases from J, with 14 bases in between. Germline CDR1 PRHDT, CDR2 FYEKMQ (reference sequence). The variable domain in full, completed from reference TRBV13 and TRBJ1-2, reads AAGVIQSPRHLIKEKRETATLKCYPIPRHDTVYWYQQGPGQDPQFLISFYEKMQSDKGSIPDRFSAQQFSDYHSELNMSSLELGDSALYFCASSSSQGTNYGYTFGSGTRLTVV.

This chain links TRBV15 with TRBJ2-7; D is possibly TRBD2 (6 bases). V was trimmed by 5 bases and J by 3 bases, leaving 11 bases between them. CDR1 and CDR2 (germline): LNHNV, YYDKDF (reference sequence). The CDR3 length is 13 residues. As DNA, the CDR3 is TGTGCCACCAGCGGGAGGACGGGCTACGAGCAGTACTTC. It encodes CATSGRTGYEQYF.

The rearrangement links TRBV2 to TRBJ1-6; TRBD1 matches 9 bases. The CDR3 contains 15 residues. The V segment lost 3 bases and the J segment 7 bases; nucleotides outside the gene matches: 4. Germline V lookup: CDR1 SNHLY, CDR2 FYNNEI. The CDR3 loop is CASSDRTGENSPLHF. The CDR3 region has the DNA TGTGCCAGCAGTGACCGGACAGGGGAGAATTCACCCCTCCACTTT.

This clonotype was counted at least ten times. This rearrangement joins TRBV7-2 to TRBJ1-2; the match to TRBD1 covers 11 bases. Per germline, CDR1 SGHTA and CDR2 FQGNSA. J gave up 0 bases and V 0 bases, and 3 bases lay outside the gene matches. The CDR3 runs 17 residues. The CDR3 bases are TGTGCCAGCAGCTTAGCGATGGGACAGGGGGCTAACTATGGCTACACCTTC. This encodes CASSLAMGQGANYGYTF.

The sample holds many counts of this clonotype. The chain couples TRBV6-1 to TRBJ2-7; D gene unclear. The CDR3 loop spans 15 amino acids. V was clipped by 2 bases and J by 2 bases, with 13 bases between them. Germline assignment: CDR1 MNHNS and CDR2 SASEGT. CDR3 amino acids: CASSETAAYPYEQYF. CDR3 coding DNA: TGTGCCAGCAGTGAAACAGCAGCATATCCCTACGAGCAGTACTTC.

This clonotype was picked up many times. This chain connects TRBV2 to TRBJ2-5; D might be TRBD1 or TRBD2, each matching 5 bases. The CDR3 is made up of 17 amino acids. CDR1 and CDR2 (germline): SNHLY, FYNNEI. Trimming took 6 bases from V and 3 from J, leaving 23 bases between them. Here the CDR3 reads CASSENWGRKREETQYF. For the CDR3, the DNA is TGTGCCAGCAGCGAAAACTGGGGCAGGAAGAGGGAAGAGACCCAGTACTTC.

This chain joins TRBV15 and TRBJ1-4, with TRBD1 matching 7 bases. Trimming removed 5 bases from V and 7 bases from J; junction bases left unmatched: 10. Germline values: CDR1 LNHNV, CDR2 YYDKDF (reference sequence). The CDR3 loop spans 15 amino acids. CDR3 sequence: CATSGKAGGGEKLFF. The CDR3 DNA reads TGTGCCACCAGCGGGAAGGCAGGGGGTGGTGAAAAACTGTTTTTT.

DNA of the CDR3: TGTGCCATCAGTGAGCCGGGACCCCCTGAGCAGTACTTC. It is translated as CAISEPGPPEQYF. V usage is TRBV10-3 and J usage is TRBJ2-7; D may match TRBD1 or TRBD2 (5 bases each). Per the germline V gene, CDR1 is ENHRY and CDR2 is SYGVKD. Between the trimmed V and J ends, which lost 2 bases and 7 bases, there was a span of 12 bases. CDR3 length equals 13 residues.

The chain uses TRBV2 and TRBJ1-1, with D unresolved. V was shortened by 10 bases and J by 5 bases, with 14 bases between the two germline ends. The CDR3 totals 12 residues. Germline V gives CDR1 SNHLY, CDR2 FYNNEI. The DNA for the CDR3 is TGTGCCATCGGACTGTTATGGACTGAAGCTTTCTTT. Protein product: CAIGLLWTEAFF.

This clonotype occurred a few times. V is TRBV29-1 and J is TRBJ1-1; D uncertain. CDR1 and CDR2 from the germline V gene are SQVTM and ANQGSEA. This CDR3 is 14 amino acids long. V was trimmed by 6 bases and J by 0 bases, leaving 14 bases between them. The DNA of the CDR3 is TGCAGCGTCACGGCGGGGAGCATGAACACTGAAGCTTTCTTT. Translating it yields CSVTAGSMNTEAFF.

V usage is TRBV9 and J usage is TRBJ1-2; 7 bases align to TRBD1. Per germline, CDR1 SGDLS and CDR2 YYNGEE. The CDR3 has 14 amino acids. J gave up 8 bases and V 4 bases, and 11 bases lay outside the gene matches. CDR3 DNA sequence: TGTGCCAGCAGCCAGGGGACAGCAAAGTGGGGCTACACCTTC. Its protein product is CASSQGTAKWGYTF.

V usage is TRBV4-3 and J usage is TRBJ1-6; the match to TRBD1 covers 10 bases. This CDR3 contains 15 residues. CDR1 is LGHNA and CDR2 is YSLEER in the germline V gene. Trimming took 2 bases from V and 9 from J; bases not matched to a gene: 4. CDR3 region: CASSQTGQGSSPLHF. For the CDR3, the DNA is TGCGCCAGCAGCCAAACGGGACAGGGGAGTTCACCCCTCCACTTT.

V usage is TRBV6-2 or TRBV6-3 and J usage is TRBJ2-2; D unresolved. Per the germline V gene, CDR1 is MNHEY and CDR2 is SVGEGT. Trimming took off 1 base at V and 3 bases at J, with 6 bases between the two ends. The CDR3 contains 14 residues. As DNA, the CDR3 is TGTGCCAGCAGTTACTACGGAGACACCGGGGAGCTGTTTTTT. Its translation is CASSYYGDTGELFF.

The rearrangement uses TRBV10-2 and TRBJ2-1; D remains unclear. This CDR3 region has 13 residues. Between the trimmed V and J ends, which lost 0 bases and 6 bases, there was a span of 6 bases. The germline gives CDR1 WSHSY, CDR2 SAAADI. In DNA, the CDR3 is TGCGCCAGCAGTGAGTCGGGGATCAATGAGCAGTTCTTC. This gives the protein CASSESGINEQFF.

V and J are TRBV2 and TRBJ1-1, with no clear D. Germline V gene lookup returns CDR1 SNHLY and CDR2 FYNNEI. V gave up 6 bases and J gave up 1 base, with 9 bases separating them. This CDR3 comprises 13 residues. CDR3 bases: TGTGCCAGCAGCTGGGTGGGGAACACTGAAGCTTTCTTT. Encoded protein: CASSWVGNTEAFF. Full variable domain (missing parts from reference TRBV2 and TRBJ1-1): EPEVTQTPSHQVTQMGQEVILRCVPISNHLYFYWYRQILGQKVEFLVSFYNNEISEKSEIFDDQFSVERPDGSNFTLKIRSTKLEDSAMYFCASSWVGNTEAFFGQGTRLTVV.

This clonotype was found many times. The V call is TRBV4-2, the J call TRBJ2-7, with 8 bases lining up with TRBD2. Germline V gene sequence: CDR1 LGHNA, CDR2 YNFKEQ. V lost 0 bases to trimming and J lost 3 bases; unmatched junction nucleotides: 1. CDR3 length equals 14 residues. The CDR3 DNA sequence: TGTGCCAGCAGCCAAGATCGGGGGGGCTACGAGCAGTACTTC. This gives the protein CASSQDRGGYEQYF.